Listed below are T cell receptor beta chains from one sample, sequenced in a study of blood T cell repertoires in COVID-19. Clones were read by immunoSEQ multiplex PCR, and TCRdb kept only the in-frame ones, dropping some. The profile shows over 150,000 clones, around 90% of them singletons. The specimen was peripheral blood. All receptors derive from a man between 40 and 49 years old with active or convalescent COVID-19. Each CDR3 is given without its conserved first and last residue.

j_call cdr3_length v_call cdr3_aa
TRBJ1-1 14 TRBV5-4 ASSLDGAGGIAEAF
TRBJ2-1 12 TRBV28 ASRYPQVANEQF
TRBJ2-5 12 TRBV7-9 ASSPDSEGLTQY
TRBJ1-1 14 TRBV6-5 ASSYLGGGLNTEAF
TRBJ1-2 10 TRBV11-3 ATGGTNYGYT
TRBJ2-7 13 TRBV11-3 ASRTPRDRGYPQY
TRBJ1-3 14 TRBV5-1 ASSLGDRGYGNTIY
TRBJ1-1 13 TRBV18 ASSAGTVMNTEAF
TRBJ1-3 11 TRBV6-6 ASRHTSGNTIY
TRBJ1-1 10 TRBV28 ASRPGQGEAF
TRBJ2-3 12 TRBV5-1 ASKRDGSQDTQY
TRBJ1-6 14 TRBV2 ASSEAAGGVGSPLH
TRBJ2-5 12 TRBV4-1 ASSGRTSQETQY
TRBJ1-1 10 TRBV28 ASAEGGTEAF
TRBJ1-2 10 TRBV5-4 ASSLAGGGYT
TRBJ1-2 11 TRBV6-2/TRBV6-3 ASSYSYTGAGT
TRBJ2-2 11 TRBV3-1/TRBV3-2 ASEDLNTGELF
TRBJ1-1 11 TRBV7-3 ASSLGEVSEAF
TRBJ2-2 10 TRBV28 ASLQDTGELF
TRBJ2-7 11 TRBV13 ASSLPGPSAQY
TRBJ2-7 15 TRBV5-1 ASSLGLAGGRGYEQY
TRBJ2-6 17 TRBV4-1 ASSQPRGTPGAGANVLT
TRBJ1-6 10 TRBV7-9 ASGQGNSPLH
TRBJ1-1 10 TRBV12-5 ASGLVTRGQT
TRBJ1-2 13 TRBV11-3 ASSLDGQIRGGYT
TRBJ2-1 15 TRBV6-2/TRBV6-3 ASSSPRVAGGRALQF
TRBJ1-1 11 TRBV12-3/TRBV12-4 ASSRGVNTEAF
TRBJ2-1 11 TRBV7-3 ASSLGQTNEQF
TRBJ2-6 15 TRBV3-1/TRBV3-2 ASSQSYRAAGANVLT
TRBJ2-7 13 TRBV6-5 ASSYDRVGSYEQY
TRBJ2-7 11 TRBV6-2/TRBV6-3 ASSWTGNYEQY
TRBJ1-3 15 TRBV4-1 ASSQDRYRAIGNTIY
TRBJ1-1 10 TRBV6-1 ASSDRITEAF
TRBJ1-4 12 TRBV6-5 ASTEGGPNEKLF
TRBJ1-5 11 TRBV29-1 SVARASNQPQH
TRBJ1-1 12 TRBV5-6 ASSLVGGMGEAF
TRBJ1-2 12 TRBV29-1 SVESVGTGDGYT
TRBJ1-2 13 TRBV28 ASSLGDSHNYGYT
TRBJ1-5 14 TRBV19 ASRTTGVGGNQPQH
TRBJ1-1 13 TRBV25-1 ASTWTVGWDTEAF
TRBJ1-1 12 TRBV3-1/TRBV3-2 ASSQAVRDTEAF
TRBJ1-4 14 TRBV19 ASSIMGEGANEKLF